This T cell receptor beta chain was sequenced in a study of T cell clonotyping in hematopoietic cell transplantation (dated by TCRdb to the early 2020s). Background on the whole study: The study collected approximately 130 blood samples from some 35 consecutive transplant recipients and their related donors. Recruitment of patients was conducted between late 2015 and early 2017, and follow-up was continued until late 2020 or death.

The V end loses 1 base and the J end loses 3 bases, and a stretch of 15 bases separates them. Reading from cysteine to phenylalanine, the CDR3 counts 17 amino acids. Of all the DNA, just the CDR3 is kept, 51 bases in frame from base 1. CDR1 and CDR2 (SGHNT, YENEEA) derive from the germline V gene. The time point label here, explained by the study, means: 30 days after allo-HCT. Blood from recipients was drawn roughly 28 days before transplant, then again at days 30, 100 and 180 after transplant. Using Nuclei Lysis Solution, genomic DNA was extracted from unfractionated peripheral blood mononuclear cells that were either fresh or cryopreserved. With the immunoSEQ assay, which is a bias-controlled multiplex PCR relying on V- and J-specific primers, TCR beta CDR3 regions were amplified from genomic DNA. In a second PCR step, the CDR3 amplicons were tagged with a proprietary barcode plus Illumina adapter sequences. An Illumina MiSeq instrument was used for sequencing of the CDR3 libraries. The paper's processing steps were these. Export and quality control were handled in immunoSEQ Analyzer 3.0, while downstream analyses relied on R Bioconductor and Immunarch. Only productive rearrangements within the normalized downsampled data set were used in the calculation of repertoire metrics. In the normalized cohort, a clonotype counted as pathologically expanded if the clonotype was larger than 5 templates. The Inverse Simpson Index was used to measure repertoire diversity. The non-normalized data set was used for CMV-specificity analyses so that all clonotypes could be captured. TCRdb re-hosts the immuneACCESS table, in-frame sequences only. Its copies lack some clones; in the studies checked, an unresolved V gene accounts for under half of them, and the cause for the rest is not known. From that table come the V and J calls and clone size; the DNA was used to work out D and trimming. The sample includes fewer than 4,500 clones, with 90% to 95% observed a single time. 4% to 5.5% of the sample belongs to the ten largest clones.

Points the paper makes about the study in general: The sample size was limited and the cells went unsorted, which meant the CD4 and CD8 repertoire contributions could not be told apart. Recipient repertoires showed only a small fraction of overlap with donor repertoires, and over 95% appeared de novo at the given depth. Recipient TCR diversity fell after transplant, with pathologically expanded clonotypes rising progressively from day 30 to day 180. Donor and pretransplant recipient Inverse Simpson Index values predicted broader posttransplant TCR repertoire diversity.

As regards this clone: What antigen it recognizes has not been identified. No much larger clonotype is one base removed from it; base qualities were not supplied.

The origin of this receptor is a male patient in his seventies who had an allogeneic stem cell transplant from an unrelated donor, so T cells may come from the graft donor. Some clones in this sample may be carry-over from other donors' samples. The material sequenced was peripheral blood mononuclear cells, taken 30 days after allogeneic stem cell transplant. The rearrangement combines TRBV11-3 with TRBJ2-2; the D gene is tentatively TRBD1 or TRBD2, each matching 5 bases. The DNA is as follows: TGTGCCAGCAGCTTAGTCCGGACCCTGGGGGACACCGGGGAGCTGTTTTTT. Translated, this is CASSLVRTLGDTGELFF.